What follows are 26 T cell receptor beta chains derived from one specimen sequenced in a study of tumor-infiltrating lymphocytes in primary liver carcinoma. The input was approximately 500 ng total RNA; TCR beta cDNA was made from it with a constant-region primer. ARM-PCR, slightly modified, supplied the TCR beta libraries through three nested multiplex PCR rounds. The study ran its first two PCR rounds for approximately 10 cycles each, using TRBV1-TRBV30 forward primers and a C-beta reverse primer. From the multiplex PCR reads, TCRdb called clonotypes with MiXCR, one entry per CDR3 protein. The data hold approximately 99,000 distinct CDR3 sequences, with around 63% observed a single time. Between about 18 and 33 mg of unsorted bulk tissue served as the source from which RNA and DNA were co-extracted. Sequenced: liver tumor tissue from sampling region 5. Subset described: tumor region T5, tumor centre. The receptor source for this set is a woman aged 60-75 years with primary liver carcinoma and hepatitis B virus infection.

As to this clonotype: The junction departs from germline at one end; a sequencing error may be responsible. The chain couples TRBV11-2 to TRBJ1-1, with a tentative D call TRBD1 (6 bases). This CDR3 spans 13 amino acids. Germline-derived CDR1 and CDR2 are SGHAT and FQNNGV. The CDR3 DNA reads as TGTGCCAGCAGCTTTCATGGTGGGACAAAAGCTCTCTTT. It translates to CASSFHGGTKALF. Together with reference TRBV11-2 and TRBJ1-1, the CDR3 gives the full variable domain: EAGVAQSPRYKIIEKRQSVAFWCNPISGHATLYWYQQILGQGPKLLIQFQNNGVVDDSQLPKDRFSAERLKGVDSTLKIQPAKLEDSAVYLCASSFHGGTKALFGQGTRLTVV.

This chain uses TRBV6-2 or TRBV6-3 with TRBJ2-7; TRBD2 matches at 8 bases. The CDR3 is made up of 15 amino acids. Germline V gene sequence: CDR1 MNHEY, CDR2 SVGEGT. The CDR3 spells CTSSYTGGLAHEQYF. CDR3 sequence (DNA): TGTACTAGCAGTTACACAGGTGGACTAGCCCACGAGCAGTACTTC.

The genes are TRBV29-1 and TRBJ1-1; maybe TRBD1 (6 bases). Trimming removed 5 bases at V and 1 base at J, with 17 bases between. This CDR3 spans 15 amino acids. The germline V gene encodes CDR1 SQVTM and CDR2 ANQGSEA. CDR3 nucleotide sequence: TGCAGCGTTTTTCCTTTCAGGGGTGAGAACACTGAAGCTTTCTTT. Its protein product is CSVFPFRGENTEAFF.

Points on this clonotype: A single base separates this from a much larger clone, so it may be a read error. V gene TRBV6-4 combines with J gene TRBJ2-3; no definite D call. Germline V CDR1 and CDR2: MRHNA, SNTAGT. This CDR3 spans 13 amino acids. The CDR3 sequence: CANSDSPTDTQYF. CDR3 DNA sequence: TGTGCCAACAGTGACTCGCCCACAGATACGCAGTATTTT.

Note on this clonotype: The conserved phenylalanine or tryptophan normally closing the CDR3 is absent here, so this likely arose from a read error. No DNA is shown, since the ends of the CDR3 on it are uncertain; the CDR3 is the one TCRdb lists. This sequence joins TRBV12-3 or TRBV12-4 and TRBJ2-1; the D call in the table, TRBD2, was not verified against the DNA. Ends included, the CDR3 has 17 residues. CDR3 protein: CASSFSSGRPAYNELFL.

The count of this clonotype is one. V and J are TRBV6-1 and TRBJ2-1; D uncertain. Trimming removed 7 bases at V and 3 bases at J, with 19 bases between. Germline V lookup: CDR1 MNHNS, CDR2 SASEGT. The CDR3 totals 16 residues. DNA for the CDR3: TGTGCCAGCAATCATGGGGTGAGGCGAGACTACAATGAGCAGTTCTTC. Protein sequence: CASNHGVRRDYNEQFF.

For this clonotype: The junction differs from germline at one of its ends, possibly a read error. The rearrangement uses TRBV11-2 and TRBJ1-3, with unresolved D. This CDR3 region has 13 residues. CDR1 and CDR2 (germline): SGHAT, FQNNGV. DNA of the CDR3: TGTGTCAGCAGCTTACCGGCTGGAGACACCATATATTTT. Its translation is CVSSLPAGDTIYF.

The chain employs TRBV20-1 and TRBJ2-6; 8 bases align to TRBD1. Germline trimming cut 2 bases from V and 4 bases from J; bases unmatched to any gene: 7. The germline CDR1 and CDR2 sequences are DFQATT and SNEGSKA (reference sequence). This CDR3 spans 16 amino acids. CDR3: CSARRQGASGANVLTF. For the CDR3, the DNA is TGCAGTGCTAGAAGGCAGGGGGCCTCCGGGGCCAACGTCCTGACTTTC.

Note on this clonotype: Because it lacks the conserved phenylalanine or tryptophan at the end, this CDR3 is likely a read error. The gene calls are TRBV29-1 and TRBJ2-3, with D tentatively TRBD2 (5 bases). Germline values: CDR1 SQVTM, CDR2 ANQGSEA. V was pared by 6 bases and J by 0 bases, with 10 bases between. The CDR3 is 13 residues long. Here the CDR3 reads CSVGGSSTDTQYS. DNA for the CDR3: TGCAGCGTCGGTGGGAGTAGCACAGATACGCAGTATTCT.

A note on this clonotype: One end of the junction fails to match germline, which may point to a read error. CDR3 protein: CASSQIGSEQCF. As DNA, the CDR3 is TGTGCCAGCAGCCAGATAGGGTCCGAGCAGTGCTTC. This sequence joins TRBV11-2 and TRBJ2-7; D ambiguous. This CDR3 is 12 amino acids long. Germline values: CDR1 SGHAT, CDR2 FQNNGV. Full variable domain (outside the CDR3, taken from reference TRBV11-2 and TRBJ2-7): EAGVAQSPRYKIIEKRQSVAFWCNPISGHATLYWYQQILGQGPKLLIQFQNNGVVDDSQLPKDRFSAERLKGVDSTLKIQPAKLEDSAVYLCASSQIGSEQCFGPGTRLTVT.

Regarding this clonotype: The germline gene is not matched at one end of the junction; a read error may be the cause. CDR3 protein: CASSRGTGFSEQFF. In DNA, the CDR3 is TGTGCCAGCAGTCGCGGGACAGGGTTCAGTGAGCAGTTCTTT. This sequence joins TRBV6-2 or TRBV6-3 and TRBJ2-1; 9 bases map to TRBD1. This CDR3 is built from 14 residues. CDR1 is MNHEY, CDR2 SVGEGT, per germline.

For this clonotype: A junction boundary mismatches the germline segment, possibly from a read error. This sequence joins TRBV6-6 and TRBJ2-7; TRBD1 agrees at 7 bases. The germline V gene encodes CDR1 MNHNY and CDR2 SVGAGI (reference sequence). This CDR3 has 14 amino acids. The CDR3 DNA follows: TGTGCCAGCATCAGGACAGGAGATTCCCACGAGAAGTACTTC. Translating gives CASIRTGDSHEKYF.

This chain uses TRBV6-5 with TRBJ2-6; D call uncertain. Germline V gene lookup returns CDR1 MNHEY and CDR2 SVGAGI. The CDR3 totals 15 residues. Between the trimmed V and J ends, which lost 9 bases and 0 bases, there was a span of 12 bases. The CDR3 sequence is CARSQITSGANVLTF. The CDR3 bases are TGTGCCAGGAGTCAAATAACCTCTGGGGCCAACGTCCTGACTTTC.

There are many counts of this clonotype. The CDR3 DNA follows: TGTGCCAGCAGCCAAGATCGGGGCGGCAACACCGGGGAGCTGTTTTTT. This gives the protein CASSQDRGGNTGELFF. The V and J genes are TRBV14 and TRBJ2-2, with D perhaps matching TRBD1 or TRBD2 (5 bases each). CDR1 and CDR2 (germline): SGHDN, FVKESK. Trimming removed 0 bases from V and 2 bases from J, with 10 bases in between. This CDR3 has 16 amino acids.

This clonotype has just one count. A much larger clonotype is one base distant, so this may be a read error. The chain links TRBV5-1 to TRBJ2-3; D is unclear. CDR3 length: 14 residues. Germline CDR1 is SGHRS and CDR2 is YFSETQ. Written as DNA, the CDR3 is TGCGCCAGCAGCTTGGAACAGACCACAGATAGGCAGTATTTT. It encodes CASSLEQTTDRQYF.

In regard to this clonotype: One base away lies a much larger clone, so this may be a sequencing read error. V is TRBV5-4 and J is TRBJ2-7, with D maybe TRBD2 (6 bases). The CDR3 spans 15 residues. Germline assignment: CDR1 SGHNT and CDR2 YYREEE (reference sequence). As DNA, the CDR3 is TGTGCCAGCAGCCCCCGCGGCGGGGCCTCCAACGAGCAGTACTTC. Translating gives CASSPRGGASNEQYF.

The rearrangement links TRBV28 to TRBJ2-2, with 7 bases matching TRBD1. The CDR3 sequence is 14 residues long. V lost 6 bases, J lost 4 bases, and 5 bases stayed unmatched. Germline lookup yields CDR1 MDHEN and CDR2 SYDVKM. The CDR3 here is CASRRDSSTGELFF. CDR3 bases: TGTGCCAGCAGACGGGACAGCTCCACCGGGGAGCTGTTTTTT.

This clonotype was observed a few times. V gene TRBV7-3 combines with J gene TRBJ1-6; possible D gene TRBD1, 5 bases. This CDR3 spans 14 amino acids. CDR1 is SGHTA and CDR2 is FQGTGA in the germline V gene. V shed 5 bases and J shed 8 bases, with 13 bases lying between them. The CDR3, as DNA: TGTGCCAGCAGCCAAGGGACCAGGCATTCACCCCTCCACTTT. Encoded protein: CASSQGTRHSPLHF. Complete variable domain (other parts from reference TRBV7-3 and TRBJ1-6): GAGVSQTPSNKVTEKGKYVELRCDPISGHTALYWYRQSLGQGPEFLIYFQGTGAADDSGLPNDRFFAVRPEGSVSTLKIQRTERGDSAVYLCASSQGTRHSPLHFGNGTRLTVT.

This clonotype was seen once. The chain combines TRBV7-6 with TRBJ2-1; 10 bases agree with TRBD2. V was clipped by 7 bases and J by 5 bases; unmatched bases: 11. The germline gives CDR1 SGHVS, CDR2 FNYEAQ. CDR3 length: 16 amino acids. CDR3 bases: TGTGCCAGCAACCGTGCGCGGACTAGCGGTGACAATGAGCAGTTCTTC. Translated: CASNRARTSGDNEQFF.

Notes on this clonotype: One end of the junction fails to match germline, which may point to a read error. The rearrangement links TRBV11-3 to TRBJ2-1; TRBD2 is a possible D gene (6 bases). CDR3 size: 15 residues. CDR1 is SGHNT and CDR2 is YENEEA in the germline V gene. Here the CDR3 reads CASSLETSGSLERFF. The CDR3 bases are TGTGCGAGCAGCTTAGAGACTAGTGGGAGTCTTGAGCGGTTCTTC.

Of note for this clonotype: Relative to the germline gene, one junction end is altered; a read error may explain this. The V and J genes are TRBV5-1 and TRBJ1-2, with a weak D call TRBD1 (5 bases). Germline CDR1 reads SGHRS; CDR2 reads YFSETQ. The CDR3 covers 12 residues. The CDR3 bases are TGCTCCAGCAGGGAGAGCATCTATGGCTACACCTTC. Amino acid sequence: CSSRESIYGYTF.

This chain joins TRBV28 and TRBJ1-1; 8 nucleotides align to TRBD1. In germline, CDR1 is MDHEN, CDR2 SYDVKM. The CDR3 has 16 amino acids. V trimming: 3 bases; J trimming: 4 bases; junction bases outside the gene matches: 10. The CDR3 nucleotides read TGTGCCAGCAGTTTGGGCAGGGGGCCCCCGCGCACTGAAGCTTTCTTT. Its translation is CASSLGRGPPRTEAFF. Full variable domain (outside the CDR3, taken from reference TRBV28 and TRBJ1-1): DVKVTQSSRYLVKRTGEKVFLECVQDMDHENMFWYRQDPGLGLRLIYFSYDVKMKEKGDIPEGYSVSREKKERFSLILESASTNQTSMYLCASSLGRGPPRTEAFFGQGTRLTVV.

With respect to this clonotype: A read error is possible here, since a much larger clone lies one base away. V usage is TRBV7-9 and J usage is TRBJ1-1, with D unclear. Germline V gene lookup returns CDR1 SEHNR and CDR2 FQNEAQ (reference sequence). This CDR3 is built from 13 residues. As DNA, the CDR3 is TGTACCAGCAGCTTACTCATGAACACTGAAGCTTTCTTT. The encoded protein is CTSSLLMNTEAFF.

CDR3 in DNA: TGTGCCAGCAGCTCCCCACGGGACTTGAACACTGAAGCTTTCTTT. Protein product: CASSSPRDLNTEAFF. The J gene is TRBJ1-1, the V gene TRBV11-3, with D possibly TRBD1 on 5 matching bases. The CDR3 sequence is 15 residues long. V was trimmed by 4 bases and J by 0 bases, leaving 12 bases between them. In germline, CDR1 is SGHNT, CDR2 YENEEA.

About this clonotype: One junction end does not reproduce the germline sequence, and a read error may be involved. CDR3 DNA sequence: TGTAGCGTCCCAAGGGGTGGGGGGAATGAGCAGTTCTTC. Protein: CSVPRGGGNEQFF. The chain employs TRBV29-1 and TRBJ2-1, with D possibly being TRBD2 (6 bases). Germline lookup yields CDR1 SQVTM and CDR2 ANQGSEA. The CDR3 runs 13 residues.

Notes on this clonotype: The junction and the germline gene differ at one end; a read error may be behind it. This CDR3 is CSVAVTSRRRTDTQYF. The CDR3 coding sequence is TGTAGCGTTGCCGTGACTAGCAGGAGAAGGACAGATACGCAGTATTTT. The chain has TRBV29-1 and TRBJ2-3, with TRBD2 matching over 7 bases. This CDR3 has 16 amino acids. Germline lookup yields CDR1 SQVTM and CDR2 ANQGSEA.